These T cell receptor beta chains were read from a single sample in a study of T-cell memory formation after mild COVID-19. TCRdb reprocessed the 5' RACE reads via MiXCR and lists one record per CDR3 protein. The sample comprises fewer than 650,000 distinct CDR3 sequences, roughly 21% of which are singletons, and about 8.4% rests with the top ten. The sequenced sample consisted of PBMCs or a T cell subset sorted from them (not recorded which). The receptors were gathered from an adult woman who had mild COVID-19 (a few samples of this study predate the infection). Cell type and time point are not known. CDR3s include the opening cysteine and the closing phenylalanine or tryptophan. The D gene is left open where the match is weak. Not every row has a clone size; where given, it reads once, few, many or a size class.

CDR3aa: CASSFAERGEQFF
CDR3nt: TGTGCCAGCAGCTTTGCCGAGCGGGGGGAACAGTTCTTC
len: 13
d_gene: TRBD2
abundance: .
v_gene: TRBV11-2
j_gene: TRBJ2-1

CDR3aa: CASSRRDSNYGYTF
CDR3nt: TGTGCCAGCAGCCGTCGCGACAGTAACTATGGCTACACCTTC
len: 14
d_gene: .
abundance: many
v_gene: TRBV7-8
j_gene: TRBJ1-2

CDR3aa: CASSQTTSGNTGELFF
CDR3nt: TGTGCCAGCTCACAGACGACTAGCGGGAACACCGGGGAGCTGTTTTTT
len: 16
d_gene: TRBD2
abundance: .
v_gene: TRBV18
j_gene: TRBJ2-2

CDR3aa: CASSLVAASGLMWETQYF
CDR3nt: TGCGCCAGCAGCTTGGTGGCGGCTAGCGGTCTTATGTGGGAGACCCAGTACTTC
len: 18
d_gene: TRBD2
abundance: few
v_gene: TRBV5-1
j_gene: TRBJ2-5

CDR3aa: CASSIDRAGGYTEAFF
CDR3nt: TGTGCCAGCAGCATAGACAGGGCCGGCGGTTACACTGAAGCTTTCTTT
len: 16
d_gene: TRBD1
abundance: .
v_gene: TRBV12-3/TRBV12-4
j_gene: TRBJ1-1

CDR3aa: CASSYSAQLEKLFF
CDR3nt: TGTGCCAGCAGTTACTCGGCACAGCTGGAAAAACTGTTTTTT
len: 14
d_gene: .
abundance: .
v_gene: TRBV6-5
j_gene: TRBJ1-4

CDR3aa: CAWTDSTLNQPQHF
CDR3nt: TGTGCCTGGACGGACAGTACCCTAAATCAGCCCCAGCATTTT
len: 14
d_gene: .
abundance: .
v_gene: TRBV30
j_gene: TRBJ1-5

CDR3aa: CASSYSITTGYTEAFF
CDR3nt: TGTGCCAGCAGTTACTCGATCACGACGGGTTACACTGAAGCTTTCTTT
len: 16
d_gene: .
abundance: .
v_gene: TRBV6-5
j_gene: TRBJ1-1

CDR3aa: CSVQTSPGLAPGEQYF
CDR3nt: TGCAGCGTTCAGACTTCTCCGGGACTAGCCCCCGGGGAGCAGTACTTC
len: 16
d_gene: TRBD2
abundance: .
v_gene: TRBV29-1
j_gene: TRBJ2-7

CDR3aa: CASSQSPATSYEQYF
CDR3nt: TGCGCCAGCAGTCAATCACCTGCTACCTCCTACGAGCAGTACTTC
len: 15
d_gene: .
abundance: few
v_gene: TRBV23-1
j_gene: TRBJ2-7

CDR3aa: CASIYSRTFFEQYF
CDR3nt: TGTGCCAGCATTTACTCGCGGACCTTCTTCGAGCAGTACTTC
len: 14
d_gene: .
abundance: few
v_gene: TRBV2
j_gene: TRBJ2-7

CDR3aa: CSANEGAEAFF
CDR3nt: TGCAGTGCTAACGAGGGGGCTGAAGCTTTCTTT
len: 11
d_gene: .
abundance: .
v_gene: TRBV20-1
j_gene: TRBJ1-1

CDR3aa: CASSLMQGSGNTIYF
CDR3nt: TGTGCCAGCAGCTTAATGCAGGGAAGTGGAAACACCATATATTTT
len: 15
d_gene: .
abundance: few
v_gene: TRBV7-2
j_gene: TRBJ1-3

CDR3aa: CATSDYHSRVSGQPQHF
CDR3nt: TGTGCCACCAGTGATTACCACTCCAGGGTATCGGGGCAGCCCCAGCATTTT
len: 17
d_gene: .
abundance: many
v_gene: TRBV24-1
j_gene: TRBJ1-5

CDR3aa: CASSLRRRLAGASSSTDTQYF
CDR3nt: TGTGCCAGCAGCCTACGCAGGAGACTAGCGGGAGCCAGTTCTAGCACAGATACGCAGTATTTT
len: 21
d_gene: TRBD2
abundance: few
v_gene: TRBV11-3
j_gene: TRBJ2-3

CDR3aa: CASSSSVHTEAFF
CDR3nt: TGTGCCAGCAGTAGCAGTGTTCACACTGAAGCTTTCTTT
len: 13
d_gene: .
abundance: .
v_gene: TRBV12-3/TRBV12-4
j_gene: TRBJ1-1

CDR3aa: CASSLFGPGNTEAFF
CDR3nt: .
len: 15
d_gene: .
abundance: .
v_gene: TRBV7-2
j_gene: TRBJ1-1

CDR3aa: CASRRGSIGDEQFF
CDR3nt: TGTGCCTCGCGGCGGGGTAGCATTGGCGATGAGCAGTTCTTC
len: 14
d_gene: .
abundance: few
v_gene: TRBV10-3
j_gene: TRBJ2-1

CDR3aa: CASSDGTSKVHEQFF
CDR3nt: TGCGCCAGCAGCGATGGGACTAGCAAAGTACATGAGCAGTTCTTC
len: 15
d_gene: TRBD2
abundance: few
v_gene: TRBV5-1
j_gene: TRBJ2-1

CDR3aa: CASSPVGSPYGYTF
CDR3nt: TGTGCCAGCAGCCCCGTAGGGTCGCCCTATGGCTACACCTTC
len: 14
d_gene: .
abundance: few
v_gene: TRBV5-5
j_gene: TRBJ1-2

CDR3aa: CASSWRFGETQYF
CDR3nt: TGCGCCAGCAGCTGGAGGTTTGGAGAGACCCAGTACTTC
len: 13
d_gene: .
abundance: .
v_gene: TRBV11-2
j_gene: TRBJ2-5

CDR3aa: CASSQLGGRDIQYF
CDR3nt: TGTGCCAGCAGCCAATTGGGCGGGAGAGACATTCAGTACTTC
len: 14
d_gene: TRBD2
abundance: few
v_gene: TRBV7-2
j_gene: TRBJ2-4

CDR3aa: CSAPRQNSNQPQHF
CDR3nt: TGCAGTGCCCCACGACAGAATAGCAATCAGCCCCAGCATTTT
len: 14
d_gene: .
abundance: .
v_gene: TRBV20-1
j_gene: TRBJ1-5

CDR3aa: CASSHDHTGNTEAFF
CDR3nt: TGTGCCAGCAGCCATGACCACACAGGGAACACTGAAGCTTTCTTT
len: 15
d_gene: .
abundance: .
v_gene: TRBV3-1
j_gene: TRBJ1-1

CDR3aa: CASLPESSTLSNEQFF
CDR3nt: TGTGCCTCGCTCCCAGAGTCTAGTACATTAAGTAATGAGCAGTTCTTC
len: 16
d_gene: .
abundance: few
v_gene: TRBV12-3/TRBV12-4
j_gene: TRBJ2-1

CDR3aa: CATLAGLSYEQYF
CDR3nt: TGTGCCACCCTAGCGGGGTTGTCCTACGAGCAGTACTTC
len: 13
d_gene: TRBD2
abundance: .
v_gene: TRBV10-3
j_gene: TRBJ2-7

CDR3aa: CASSLRTGEDQPQHF
CDR3nt: TGCGCCAGCAGCCTCAGGACAGGGGAGGATCAGCCCCAGCATTTT
len: 15
d_gene: TRBD1
abundance: .
v_gene: TRBV4-1
j_gene: TRBJ1-5

CDR3aa: CAISEGRWDQETQYF
CDR3nt: TGTGCCATCAGTGAGGGGAGGTGGGACCAAGAGACCCAGTACTTC
len: 15
d_gene: .
abundance: .
v_gene: TRBV10-3
j_gene: TRBJ2-5

CDR3aa: CASSQEAWDWGYTF
CDR3nt: TGCGCCAGCAGCCAAGAAGCCTGGGATTGGGGCTACACCTTC
len: 14
d_gene: .
abundance: .
v_gene: TRBV4-1
j_gene: TRBJ1-2

CDR3aa: CSDSGMYNEQFF
CDR3nt: TGCAGCGATTCAGGCATGTACAATGAGCAGTTCTTC
len: 12
d_gene: .
abundance: few
v_gene: TRBV29-1
j_gene: TRBJ2-1

CDR3aa: CASSLDLTGRELFF
CDR3nt: TGTGCTAGCAGCTTAGATCTTACGGGGAGGGAGCTGTTTTTT
len: 14
d_gene: .
abundance: few
v_gene: TRBV7-7
j_gene: TRBJ2-2

CDR3aa: CASSLDGGPSSYNEQFF
CDR3nt: TGCGCCAGCAGCTTGGATGGGGGACCCAGCTCCTACAATGAGCAGTTCTTC
len: 17
d_gene: .
abundance: few
v_gene: TRBV5-1
j_gene: TRBJ2-1

CDR3aa: CASSSHSTGLDEQYF
CDR3nt: TGTGCCAGCAGCTCCCACTCTACAGGGCTCGACGAGCAGTACTTC
len: 15
d_gene: .
abundance: .
v_gene: TRBV11-1
j_gene: TRBJ2-7

CDR3aa: CASSLEVSGGGTQYF
CDR3nt: TGCGCCAGCAGCTTGGAGGTCAGCGGCGGGGGTACGCAGTATTTT
len: 15
d_gene: TRBD2
abundance: .
v_gene: TRBV5-1
j_gene: TRBJ2-3

CDR3aa: CASSYGLAGALNEQFF
CDR3nt: TGTGCCAGCAGTTACGGATTAGCGGGAGCCCTCAATGAGCAGTTCTTC
len: 16
d_gene: TRBD2
abundance: .
v_gene: TRBV6-2/TRBV6-3
j_gene: TRBJ2-1

CDR3aa: CASSVGHGSEQFF
CDR3nt: TGTGCCAGCAGCGTAGGGCATGGGAGTGAGCAGTTCTTC
len: 13
d_gene: .
abundance: .
v_gene: TRBV9
j_gene: TRBJ2-1